The clone carrying this T cell receptor (beta chain) was seen many times. The entry originates in a study of regulatory T cells in long-lasting Graves disease. Indicated time point: persistent/refractory GD, antithyroid drugs over 5 years with positive TRAb. The TCR library used RNA extracted from PBMCs. Graves' disease diagnoses followed American Thyroid Association guidelines. CDR3-region Arm-PCR and iRepertoire HTBI primers produced the TCR beta libraries. TCRdb re-called the multiplex PCR reads through MiXCR, storing one row per CDR3 protein. The table records approximately 400,000 distinct CDR3 sequences, roughly 23% of them present only once. There are 14 residues in the CDR3. V gave up 6 bases and J gave up 2 bases; unmatched junction bases: 9. Germline V CDR1 and CDR2: SQVTM, ANQGSEA.

The sequence was collected from a middle-aged woman with Graves disease. The chain links TRBV29-1 to TRBJ2-7, with TRBD1 matching 8 bases. This material consisted of peripheral blood mononuclear cells (PBMCs), taken when the disease was refractory, from a patient treated with antithyroid drugs. CDR3: CSVLRGPWPYEQYF. CDR3 DNA: TGCAGCGTCCTCAGGGGGCCATGGCCCTACGAGCAGTACTTC.